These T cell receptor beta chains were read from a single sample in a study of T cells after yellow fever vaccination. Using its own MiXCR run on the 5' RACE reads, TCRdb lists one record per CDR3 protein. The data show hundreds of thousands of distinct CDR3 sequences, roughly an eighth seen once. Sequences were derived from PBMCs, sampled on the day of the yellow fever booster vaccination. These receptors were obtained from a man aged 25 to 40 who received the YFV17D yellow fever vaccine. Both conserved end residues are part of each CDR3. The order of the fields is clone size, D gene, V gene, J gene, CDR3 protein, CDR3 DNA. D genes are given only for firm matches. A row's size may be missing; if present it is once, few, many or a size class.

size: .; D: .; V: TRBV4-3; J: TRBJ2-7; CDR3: CASSQDPRSYEQYF; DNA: TGCGCCAGCAGCCAAGACCCCCGATCCTACGAGCAGTACTTC
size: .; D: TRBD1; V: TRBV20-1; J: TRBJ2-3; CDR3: CSAKRQGTDTQYF; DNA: TGCAGTGCCAAAAGACAGGGGACAGATACGCAGTATTTT
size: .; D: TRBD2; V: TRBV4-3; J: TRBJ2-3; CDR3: CASSQTGGPDTQYF; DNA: TGCGCCAGCAGCCAAACGGGAGGGCCGGATACGCAGTATTTT
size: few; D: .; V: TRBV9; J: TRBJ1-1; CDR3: CASNPNGNTEAFF; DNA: TGTGCCAGCAACCCGAACGGGAACACTGAAGCTTTCTTT
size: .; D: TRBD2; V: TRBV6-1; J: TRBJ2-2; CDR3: CASTQREFLGELFF; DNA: TGTGCCAGCACCCAGCGGGAGTTTCTCGGGGAGCTGTTTTTT
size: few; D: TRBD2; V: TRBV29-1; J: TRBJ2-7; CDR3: CSVSRAGGAYEQYF; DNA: TGCAGCGTATCAAGAGCGGGAGGCGCCTACGAGCAGTACTTC
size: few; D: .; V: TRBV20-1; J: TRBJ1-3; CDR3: CSANYISGNTIYF; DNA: TGCAGTGCTAATTATATCTCTGGAAACACCATATATTTT
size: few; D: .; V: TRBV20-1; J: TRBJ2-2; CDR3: CSASFGSTGELFF; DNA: TGCAGTGCTAGTTTTGGGTCCACCGGGGAGCTGTTTTTT
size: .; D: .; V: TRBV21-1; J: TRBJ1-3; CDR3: CASSPKTETGNTIYF; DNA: TGTGCCAGCAGCCCTAAAACAGAAACTGGAAACACCATATATTTT
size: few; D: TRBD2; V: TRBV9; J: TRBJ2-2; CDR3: CASSSPSGRAVTGELFF; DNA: TGTGCCAGCAGCAGCCCCAGCGGGAGGGCCGTCACCGGGGAGCTGTTTTTT
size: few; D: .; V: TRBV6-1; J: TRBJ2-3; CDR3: CASRILGADTQYF; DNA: TGTGCCAGCAGGATACTAGGGGCAGATACGCAGTATTTT
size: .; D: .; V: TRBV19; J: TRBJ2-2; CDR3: CASSIQGHTGELFF; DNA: TGTGCCAGTAGTATACAGGGTCACACCGGGGAGCTGTTTTTT
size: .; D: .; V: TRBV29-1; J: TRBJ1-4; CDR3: CSVVVAVGEKLFF; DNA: TGCAGCGTTGTAGTCGCCGTGGGTGAAAAACTGTTTTTT
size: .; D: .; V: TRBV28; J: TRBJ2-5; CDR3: CASRLYETQYF; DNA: TGTGCCAGCCGGCTGTACGAGACCCAGTACTTC
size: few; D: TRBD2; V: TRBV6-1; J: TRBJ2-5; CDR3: CASSPRGSGGETQYF; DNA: TGTGCCAGCAGTCCCCGCGGGAGTGGAGGGGAGACCCAGTACTTC
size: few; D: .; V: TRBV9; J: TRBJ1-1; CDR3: CASSSGGGLDTEAFF; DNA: TGTGCCAGCAGCTCCGGGGGGGGGTTAGACACTGAAGCTTTCTTT
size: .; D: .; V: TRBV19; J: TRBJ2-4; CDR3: CASSIAGTKNIQYF; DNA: TGTGCCAGTAGTATAGCGGGAACCAAAAACATTCAGTACTTC
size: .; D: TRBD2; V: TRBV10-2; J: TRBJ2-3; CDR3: CASSPGGDSTDTQYF; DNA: TGCGCCAGCAGCCCGGGAGGGGATAGCACAGATACGCAGTATTTT
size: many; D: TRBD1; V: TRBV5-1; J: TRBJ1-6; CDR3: CASKDREDSPLHF; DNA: TGCGCCAGCAAGGACAGGGAAGATTCACCCCTCCACTTT
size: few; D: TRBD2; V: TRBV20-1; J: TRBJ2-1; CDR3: CSARDPGTSVYNEQFF; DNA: TGCAGTGCTAGAGATCCCGGGACTAGCGTTTACAATGAGCAGTTCTTC
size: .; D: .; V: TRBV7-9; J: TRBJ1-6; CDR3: CASSAIDSLVNSPLHF; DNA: TGTGCCAGCAGCGCAATTGACAGTCTCGTCAATTCACCCCTCCACTTT
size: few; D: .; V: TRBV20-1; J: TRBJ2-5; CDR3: CSARDYLEQLETQYF; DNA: TGCAGTGCTAGAGATTATCTAGAACAGCTAGAGACCCAGTACTTC
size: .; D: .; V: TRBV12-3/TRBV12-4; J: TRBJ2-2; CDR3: CASSFGFANVNGELFF; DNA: TGTGCCAGCAGTTTCGGCTTTGCCAACGTTAACGGGGAGCTGTTTTTT
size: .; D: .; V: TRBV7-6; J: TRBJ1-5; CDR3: CASSLGSGLNQPQHF; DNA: TGTGCCAGCTCCCTCGGATCGGGCCTCAATCAGCCCCAGCATTTT
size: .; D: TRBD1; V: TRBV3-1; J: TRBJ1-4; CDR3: CASSQRTGVGEKLFF; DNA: TGTGCCAGCAGCCAGCGTACAGGGGTGGGTGAAAAACTGTTTTTT
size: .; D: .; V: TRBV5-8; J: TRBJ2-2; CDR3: CASTWGGNTGELFF; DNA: TGTGCCAGCACCTGGGGCGGGAACACCGGGGAGCTGTTTTTT
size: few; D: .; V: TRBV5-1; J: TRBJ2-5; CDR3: CASSLGTPETQYF; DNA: TGCGCCAGCAGCTTGGGTACCCCTGAGACCCAGTACTTC
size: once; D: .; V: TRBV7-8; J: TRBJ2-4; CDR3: CASSSGDSLNIQYF; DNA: TGTGCCAGCAGCTCAGGGGACTCCCTAAACATTCAGTACTTC
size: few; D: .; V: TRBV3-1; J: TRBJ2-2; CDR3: CASSLLGPNTGELFF; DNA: TGTGCCAGCAGCCTTCTAGGCCCGAACACCGGGGAGCTGTTTTTT
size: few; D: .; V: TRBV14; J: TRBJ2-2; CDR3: CASSQVYQYTGELFF; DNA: TGTGCCAGCAGCCAAGTATACCAGTACACCGGGGAGCTGTTTTTT
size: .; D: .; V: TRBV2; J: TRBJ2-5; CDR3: CACSLQGREETQYF; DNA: TGTGCCTGCAGTTTACAGGGGAGGGAAGAGACCCAGTACTTC
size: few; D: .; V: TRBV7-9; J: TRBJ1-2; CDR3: CASSRTDGYTF; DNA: TGTGCCAGCAGCAGGACGGATGGCTACACCTTC
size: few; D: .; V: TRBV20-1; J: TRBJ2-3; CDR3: CSPGTQYF; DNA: TGCAGCCCGGGAACGCAGTATTTT
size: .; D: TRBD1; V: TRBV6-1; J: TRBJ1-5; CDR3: CARSPGDSHNQPQHF; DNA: TGTGCCAGAAGTCCCGGGGACAGTCACAATCAGCCCCAGCATTTT
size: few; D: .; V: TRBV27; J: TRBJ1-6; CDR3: CASGPRGPNSPLHF; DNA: TGTGCCAGCGGTCCTCGGGGACCCAATTCACCCCTCCACTTT
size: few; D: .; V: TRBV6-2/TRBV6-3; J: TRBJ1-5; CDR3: CASSYSRVPQHF; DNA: TGTGCCAGCAGTTACTCTAGGGTGCCCCAGCATTTT
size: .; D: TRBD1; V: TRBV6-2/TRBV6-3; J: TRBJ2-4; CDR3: CASSILLPGQLNIQYF; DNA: TGTGCCAGCAGCATACTGCTACCGGGACAGCTAAACATTCAGTACTTC
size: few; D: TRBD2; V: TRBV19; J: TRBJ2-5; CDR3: CASNHRGGGSPSETQYF; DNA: TGTGCCAGTAATCATCGAGGTGGCGGGAGTCCTTCCGAGACCCAGTACTTC
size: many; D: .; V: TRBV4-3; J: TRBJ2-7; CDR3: CASSQDWDPGYEQYF; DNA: TGCGCCAGCAGCCAAGACTGGGACCCGGGCTACGAGCAGTACTTC
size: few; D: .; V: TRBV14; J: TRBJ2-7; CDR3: CASSRNSGYEQYF; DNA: TGTGCCAGCAGCCGAAACTCGGGCTACGAGCAGTACTTC
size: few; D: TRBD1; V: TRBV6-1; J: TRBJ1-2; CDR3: CASGPGQGVGGYTF; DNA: TGTGCCAGCGGGCCGGGACAGGGAGTTGGTGGCTACACCTTC
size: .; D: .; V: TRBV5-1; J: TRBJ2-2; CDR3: CASSYQGTGELFF; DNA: TGCGCCAGCAGCTATCAGGGCACCGGGGAGCTGTTTTTT
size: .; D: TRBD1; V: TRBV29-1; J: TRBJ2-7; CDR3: CSVARTGGRYEQYF; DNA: TGCAGCGTTGCTAGGACAGGGGGACGGTACGAGCAGTACTTC
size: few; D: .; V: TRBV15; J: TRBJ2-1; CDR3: CATRRLGDNEQFF; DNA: TGTGCCACCAGAAGACTAGGTGACAATGAGCAGTTCTTC
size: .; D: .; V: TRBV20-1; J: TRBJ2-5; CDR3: CSARHYPETQYF; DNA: TGCAGTGCTAGACATTACCCGGAGACCCAGTACTTC
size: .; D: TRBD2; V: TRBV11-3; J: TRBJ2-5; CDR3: CASSSGTTKETQYF; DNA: TGTGCCAGCAGCTCTGGGACTACCAAAGAGACCCAGTACTTC
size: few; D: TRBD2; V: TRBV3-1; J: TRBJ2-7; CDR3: CASSQVLLAGGPYEQYF; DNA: TGTGCCAGCAGCCAAGTCCTACTAGCGGGAGGTCCCTACGAGCAGTACTTC
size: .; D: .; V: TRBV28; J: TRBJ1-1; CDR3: CASSSSLYTEAFF; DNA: TGTGCCAGCAGTTCAAGCCTTTACACTGAAGCTTTCTTT
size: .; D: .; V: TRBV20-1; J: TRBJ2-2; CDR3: CSGRSPGLNTGELFF; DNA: TGCAGTGGCCGGTCTCCGGGCTTAAACACCGGGGAGCTGTTTTTT
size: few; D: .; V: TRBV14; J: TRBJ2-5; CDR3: CASSQTGRDPQETQYF; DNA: TGTGCCAGCAGCCAAACCGGTCGAGACCCCCAAGAGACCCAGTACTTC
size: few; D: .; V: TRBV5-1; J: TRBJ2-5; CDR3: CASSLWGSGEETQYF; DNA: TGCGCCAGCAGCTTGTGGGGTAGCGGAGAAGAGACCCAGTACTTC
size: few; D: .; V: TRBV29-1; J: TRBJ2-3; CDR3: CSVERQSLDTQYF; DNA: TGCAGCGTTGAGCGTCAGAGTCTAGATACGCAGTATTTT
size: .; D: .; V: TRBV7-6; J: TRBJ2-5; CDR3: CVSSSMTSVETQYF; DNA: TGTGTCAGCAGCTCCATGACTAGTGTGGAGACCCAGTACTTC